The 22 T cell receptor beta chains presented below share a single source sample, sequenced in a study of somatic mutations in cytotoxic T cells in rheumatoid arthritis. The table came from immunoSEQ multiplex PCR; TCRdb's copy has only in-frame clones and leaves some out. The sample lists approximately 33,000 clones; roughly 80% were seen once. Sequencing was done on a sample of CD8+ T cells sorted from blood. These TCRs come from a man between 40 and 49 years old in good health.

This sequence joins TRBV14 and TRBJ2-7; D not resolved. Per germline, CDR1 SGHDN and CDR2 FVKESK. This CDR3 contains 13 residues. The germline V and J ends were trimmed by 2 bases and 6 bases, with 11 bases remaining between them. CDR3: CASSQFPEREQYF. CDR3 nucleotide sequence: TGTGCCAGCAGCCAATTCCCGGAGCGCGAGCAGTACTTC.

This clone is a singleton in its sample. This chain uses TRBV18 with TRBJ1-5; a weak D match, TRBD1 (6 bases). The CDR3 consists of 15 residues. Germline V gene lookup returns CDR1 KGHSH and CDR2 LQKENI. Trimming shortened V by 3 bases and J by 0 bases, and 9 bases separated the two germline ends. CDR3 nucleotides: TGTGCCAGCTCACCGGACAGTTATAGCAATCAGCCCCAGCATTTT. Translating it yields CASSPDSYSNQPQHF.

The chain links TRBV11-2 to TRBJ2-1, with 10 bases lining up with TRBD2. Germline V gene data show CDR1 as SGHAT and CDR2 as FQNNGV. J was trimmed by 2 bases and V by 5 bases; bases with no gene match: 3. CDR3 length equals 15 residues. For the CDR3, the DNA is TGTGCCAGCAGCCAGACTAGCGGGCCCTACAATGAGCAGTTCTTC. Amino acid sequence: CASSQTSGPYNEQFF.

This rearrangement joins TRBV30 to TRBJ2-4, with D perhaps given as TRBD1 or TRBD2 (7 bases each). CDR3 length: 20 amino acids. V was pared by 3 bases and J by 0 bases, with 27 bases between. In germline, CDR1 is GTSNPN, CDR2 SVGIG (reference sequence). The CDR3 sequence: CAWSPGAGGDSTLAKNIQYF. CDR3 sequence (DNA): TGTGCCTGGAGCCCAGGGGCAGGGGGGGACTCGACCCTAGCCAAAAACATTCAGTACTTC.

V is TRBV30 and J is TRBJ1-2; 8 positions match TRBD1. The CDR3 spans 15 residues. V was pared by 3 bases and J by 8 bases, with 14 bases of the junction left unmatched. Germline V gene data show CDR1 as GTSNPN and CDR2 as SVGIG (reference sequence). Here the CDR3 reads CAWSVGTGRGGGYTF. DNA for the CDR3: TGTGCCTGGAGCGTAGGGACAGGCCGTGGTGGGGGCTACACCTTC.

This chain joins TRBV10-2 and TRBJ1-1; D is unclear. V was cut by 4 bases and J by 4 bases, with 1 base left in between. The germline V gene encodes CDR1 WSHSY and CDR2 SAAADI. The CDR3 has 10 residues. The CDR3 reads CASSGTEAFF. In DNA form, the CDR3 reads TGCGCCAGCAGTGGCACTGAAGCTTTCTTT.

The V gene is TRBV28, the J gene TRBJ1-1; 8 positions match TRBD1. Trimming at V came to 6 bases and at J to 0 bases, leaving 6 bases not matched to a gene. The length of the CDR3 is 15 residues. Germline V gene data show CDR1 as MDHEN and CDR2 as SYDVKM. The CDR3 nucleotides read TGTGCCAGCAGGCGACCAGGGGGCTTGAACACTGAAGCTTTCTTT. Residues: CASRRPGGLNTEAFF.

This clone was counted between two and nine times. The chain recombines TRBV4-3 with TRBJ1-1; 10 bases map to TRBD1. Germline CDR1 LGHNA, CDR2 YSLEER. V shed 1 base, J shed 1 base, and the junction held 3 bases outside the gene matches. The CDR3 loop spans 16 amino acids. In nucleotides, the CDR3 is TGCGCCAGCAGCCAAGTGGGACAGGGGAGGAACACTGAAGCTTTCTTT. This gives the protein CASSQVGQGRNTEAFF.

The V call is TRBV29-1, the J call TRBJ1-5; 8 bases are a match to TRBD1. V lost 5 bases, J lost 2 bases, and 11 bases stayed unmatched. The CDR3 is made up of 16 amino acids. Germline CDR1 SQVTM, CDR2 ANQGSEA. CDR3 residues: CSVPHLGQDGNQPQHF. CDR3 coding DNA: TGCAGCGTTCCCCACCTGGGACAGGACGGCAATCAGCCCCAGCATTTT.

The CDR3 region is CASSPAGRVPDNQPQHF. CDR3 coding DNA: TGTGCCAGCAGTCCGGCGGGCCGGGTTCCCGACAATCAGCCCCAGCATTTT. The chain uses TRBV27 and TRBJ1-5; D unresolved. There are 17 residues in the CDR3. Germline-derived CDR1 and CDR2 are MNHEY and SMNVEV (reference sequence). V was shortened by 5 bases and J by 3 bases, with 20 bases between the two germline ends.

V and J are TRBV11-2 and TRBJ1-1; D might be TRBD1 (5 bases). With 3 bases removed from V and 7 bases from J, the gap between germline ends came to 6 bases. Germline CDR1 and CDR2: SGHAT and FQNNGV. The CDR3 has 11 amino acids. The chain's CDR3 is CASSFTGEAFF. The CDR3 nucleotides are TGTGCCAGCAGCTTTACAGGTGAAGCTTTCTTT.

This clone has just a few counts. The rearrangement links TRBV7-3 to TRBJ2-5; TRBD2 might be the D (5 bases). The germline V gene encodes CDR1 SGHTA and CDR2 FQGTGA. CDR3 size: 15 residues. V lost 0 bases and J lost 4, with 12 bases in between. In DNA form, the CDR3 reads TGTGCCAGCAGCTTAACCATCCAGGACTCAGAGACCCAGTACTTC. The encoded protein is CASSLTIQDSETQYF.

V and J are TRBV4-1 and TRBJ2-1, with 7 bases aligning to TRBD1. Germline loops: CDR1 MGHRA, CDR2 YSYEKL. V was pared by 4 bases and J by 7 bases, with 4 bases of the junction left unmatched. CDR3 length: 13 amino acids. The DNA of the CDR3 is TGCGCCAGCAGCCTACAACAGGGGAATGAGCAGTTCTTC. It yields the protein CASSLQQGNEQFF.

V gene TRBV6-1 combines with J gene TRBJ1-5; D is uncertain. The length of the CDR3 is 12 residues. Germline-derived CDR1 and CDR2 are MNHNS and SASEGT. With 3 bases removed from V and 7 bases from J, the gap between germline ends came to 7 bases. Here the CDR3 DNA reads TGTGCCAGCAGTGAGTGGGAGCAGCCCCAGCATTTT. It translates to CASSEWEQPQHF.

V usage is TRBV28 and J usage is TRBJ2-7, with D unclear. V lost 1 base and J lost 1, with 5 bases in between. Germline CDR1 is MDHEN and CDR2 is SYDVKM. This CDR3 is 13 amino acids long. The CDR3 sequence: CASSLYQSYEQYF. CDR3 in DNA: TGTGCCAGCAGTTTATACCAGTCCTACGAGCAGTACTTC.

This sequence joins TRBV7-2 and TRBJ2-2; 9 positions agree with TRBD1. Germline lookup yields CDR1 SGHTA and CDR2 FQGNSA. Germline trimming cut 3 bases from V and 5 bases from J; bases unmatched to any gene: 10. The CDR3 loop spans 17 amino acids. As DNA, the CDR3 is TGTGCCAGCAGCTTTTCCTCCGGGACAGGGAGTACCGGGGAGCTGTTTTTT. Amino acid sequence: CASSFSSGTGSTGELFF. Variable domain in full (rest from reference TRBV7-2 and TRBJ2-2): GAGVSQSPSNKVTEKGKDVELRCDPISGHTALYWYRQSLGQGLEFLIYFQGNSAPDKSGLPSDRFSAERTGGSVSTLTIQRTQQEDSAVYLCASSFSSGTGSTGELFFGEGSRLTVL.

This sequence joins TRBV27 and TRBJ2-7; 10 nucleotides align to TRBD2. This CDR3 region has 15 residues. The germline gives CDR1 MNHEY, CDR2 SMNVEV (reference sequence). J was trimmed by 2 bases and V by 4 bases; bases with no gene match: 5. The CDR3 coding sequence is TGTGCCAGCAGTTCGGGACTAGCGAGGCCCTACGAGCAGTACTTC. This translates into CASSSGLARPYEQYF.

The V gene is TRBV6-4, the J gene TRBJ1-5, with a weak D call TRBD1 (5 bases). The CDR3 loop spans 14 amino acids. V lost 3 bases and J lost 4, with 10 bases in between. CDR1 and CDR2 (germline): MRHNA, SNTAGT. CDR3 coding DNA: TGTGCCAGCAGTGAGACAGCTGAAAATCAGCCCCAGCATTTT. Translated: CASSETAENQPQHF.

V is TRBV11-2 and J is TRBJ1-1; TRBD1 might be the D (6 bases). Germline lookup yields CDR1 SGHAT and CDR2 FQNNGV. V lost 0 bases, J lost 0 bases, and 8 bases lay in between. There are 15 residues in the CDR3. The CDR3 DNA is TGTGCCAGCAGCTTAGATGGACAGCTGAACACTGAAGCTTTCTTT. This translates into CASSLDGQLNTEAFF.

CDR3 sequence reads: CASSLVGLAISYNEQFF. The CDR3 nucleotides are TGTGCCAGCAGCTTAGTCGGACTAGCGATCTCCTACAATGAGCAGTTCTTC. The chain is built from TRBV7-2 and TRBJ2-1; 9 bases fit TRBD2. The CDR3 contains 17 residues. Trimming cost V 1 base and J 0 bases; bases outside gene matches: 4. Germline CDR1 is SGHTA and CDR2 is FQGNSA.

The rearrangement links TRBV18 to TRBJ2-1, with TRBD1 matching 7 bases. Germline V gene sequence: CDR1 KGHSH, CDR2 LQKENI. J was trimmed by 5 bases and V by 4 bases; bases with no gene match: 2. This CDR3 is 13 amino acids long. This chain's CDR3 is CASSQGTDNEQFF. The DNA of the CDR3 is TGTGCCAGCTCACAAGGGACAGACAATGAGCAGTTCTTC.

This clone appeared once. The rearrangement joins TRBV29-1 to TRBJ2-7, with D perhaps being TRBD1 or TRBD2 (5 bases each). This CDR3 has 12 amino acids. Per the germline V gene, CDR1 is SQVTM and CDR2 is ANQGSEA. With 6 bases removed from V and 2 bases from J, the gap between germline ends came to 11 bases. The CDR3, as DNA: TGCAGCGTAACTCAGGGAGCCTACGAGCAGTACTTC. This translates into CSVTQGAYEQYF.